A selection of T cell receptor beta chains follows, all from one sample in a study of cytomegalovirus exposure and HLA in healthy donors. Generated by immunoSEQ multiplex PCR, the TCRdb table keeps only in-frame clones and is missing some. The sample lists about 160,000 clones; roughly 80% were seen once. The sample comprised PBMCs. Every receptor here comes from a girl under 18 in good health and CMV-seropositive. Each CDR3 is given with its conserved first and last residue. The order of the fields is V gene, D gene, J gene, clone size, CDR3 protein, CDR3 DNA. The D gene is left open where the match is weak. Not every row has a clone size; where given, it reads once, few, many or a size class.

TRBV28	TRBD1	TRBJ2-7	.	CASSLWGTVYEQYF	TGTGCCAGCAGTTTATGGGGGACAGTCTACGAGCAGTACTTC
TRBV29-1	.	TRBJ2-3	.	CSADLREDTDTQYF	TGCAGCGCCGATTTGAGGGAGGACACAGATACGCAGTATTTT
TRBV5-1	TRBD2	TRBJ2-4	once	CASSPGLAGGGDIQYF	TGCGCCAGCAGCCCGGGACTAGCGGGAGGTGGTGACATTCAGTACTTC
TRBV6-1	.	TRBJ2-7	.	CASSEGPSYEQYF	TGTGCCAGCAGTGAGGGGCCTTCCTACGAGCAGTACTTC
TRBV18	.	TRBJ2-7	.	CASSQGIAPYEQYF	TGTGCCAGCTCACAGGGGATAGCCCCCTACGAGCAGTACTTC
TRBV19	TRBD2	TRBJ2-1	.	CASSLGTSGYNEQFF	TGTGCCAGTAGTCTAGGGACTAGCGGTTACAATGAGCAGTTCTTC
TRBV7-9	.	TRBJ2-2	.	CASSLAPNTGELFF	TGTGCCAGCAGTCTAGCCCCCAACACCGGGGAGCTGTTTTTT
TRBV7-2	TRBD1	TRBJ2-7	.	CASSLVGRGQGHYEQYF	TGTGCCAGCAGCTTAGTTGGTAGGGGACAGGGACACTACGAGCAGTACTTC
TRBV27	TRBD2	TRBJ2-1	.	CASSSPGLAGGNNEQFF	TGTGCCAGCAGTAGTCCGGGACTAGCGGGGGGCAACAATGAGCAGTTCTTC
TRBV28	.	TRBJ2-7	.	CASSLPGLYEQYF	TGTGCCAGCAGTTTGCCGGGTCTGTACGAGCAGTACTTC
TRBV28	.	TRBJ1-2	.	CASSLQQDGPSWGYTF	TGTGCCAGCAGTCTCCAACAGGACGGCCCTAGTTGGGGCTACACCTTC
TRBV7-8	TRBD2	TRBJ2-7	.	CASSLAPGLAGYEQYF	TGTGCCAGCAGCTTAGCCCCCGGACTAGCAGGGTACGAGCAGTACTTC
TRBV23-1	.	TRBJ2-6	.	CASSQPQGTNSPGANVLTF	TGCGCCAGCAGTCAACCTCAGGGAACCAATTCCCCTGGGGCCAACGTCCTGACTTTC
TRBV27	TRBD2	TRBJ2-1	.	CASSSIAGGEQFF	TGTGCCAGCAGTTCCATAGCGGGGGGGGAGCAGTTCTTC
TRBV5-6	TRBD2	TRBJ2-7	.	CASRMGTSAYEQYF	TGTGCCAGCAGGATGGGAACTAGCGCCTACGAGCAGTACTTC
TRBV30	TRBD2	TRBJ2-5	.	CAWGAGSGTKETQYF	TGTGCCTGGGGAGCGGGCAGCGGGACCAAAGAGACCCAGTACTTC
TRBV11-3	TRBD2	TRBJ2-1	.	CASSLGRVGGRTPYNEQFF	TGTGCCAGCAGCTTAGGGCGTGTGGGCGGGAGGACCCCCTACAATGAGCAGTTCTTC
TRBV9	.	TRBJ2-1	.	CASSVVLGPYSYNEQFF	TGTGCCAGCAGCGTAGTTCTAGGTCCCTATTCCTACAATGAGCAGTTCTTC
TRBV27	TRBD2	TRBJ2-3	once	CASSHPGLAGPSGTDTQYF	TGTGCCAGCAGTCACCCGGGACTAGCGGGACCGTCTGGCACAGATACGCAGTATTTT
TRBV28	TRBD1	TRBJ2-1	.	CASSMGQGAYNEQFF	TGTGCCAGCAGCATGGGACAGGGGGCCTACAATGAGCAGTTCTTC
TRBV6-5	.	TRBJ2-7	.	CASRRSISYEQYF	TGTGCCAGCAGGAGGAGCATCTCCTACGAGCAGTACTTC
TRBV27	.	TRBJ1-5	.	CASSSTGYGQPQHF	TGTGCCAGCAGTTCCACAGGGTACGGTCAGCCCCAGCATTTT
TRBV28	.	TRBJ2-7	few	CASSLTDYEQYF	TGTGCCAGCAGTTTAACTGACTACGAGCAGTACTTC
TRBV5-1	.	TRBJ2-3	.	CASSLEGGGTDTQYF	TGCGCCAGCAGCTTGGAAGGGGGGGGCACAGATACGCAGTATTTT
TRBV6-6	TRBD2	TRBJ2-3	few	CASSRTSGMSDTQYF	TGTGCCAGCAGTCGGACTAGCGGGATGAGCGATACGCAGTATTTT
TRBV28	.	TRBJ1-6	.	CASSSRGSPLHF	TGTGCCAGCAGCTCCCGGGGTTCACCCCTCCACTTT
TRBV28	.	TRBJ2-1	.	CASSLRHSAYNEQFF	TGTGCCAGCAGTCTCCGTCATAGCGCCTACAATGAGCAGTTCTTC
TRBV5-5	TRBD1	TRBJ2-1	.	CASSLGDRGYDEQFF	TGTGCCAGCAGCTTGGGGGACAGGGGATACGATGAGCAGTTCTTC
TRBV28	.	TRBJ1-2	.	CASGGGVGMNYGYTF	TGTGCCAGCGGGGGGGGTGTGGGGATGAACTATGGCTACACCTTC
TRBV7-9	TRBD1	TRBJ2-1	.	CASSLVGGTGYNEQFF	TGTGCCAGCAGCTTAGTAGGAGGGACAGGGTACAATGAGCAGTTCTTC
TRBV27	TRBD2	TRBJ2-7	.	CASSSGLAVGEQYF	TGTGCCAGCAGTTCCGGACTAGCCGTGGGCGAGCAGTACTTC
TRBV30	.	TRBJ2-6	.	CAWSTSSGANVLTF	TGTGCCTGGAGTACTAGCTCTGGGGCCAACGTCCTGACTTTC
TRBV6-5	TRBD2	TRBJ2-7	.	CASSYLAGGSFEQYF	TGTGCCAGCAGTTACCTAGCGGGGGGGTCTTTCGAGCAGTACTTC
TRBV27	TRBD1	TRBJ2-1	.	CASSTPLQGPNEQFF	TGTGCCAGCAGTACTCCCCTACAGGGGCCGAATGAGCAGTTCTTC
TRBV5-1	TRBD1	TRBJ1-3	.	CASRTGSYSGNTIYF	TGCGCCAGCCGGACAGGTTCCTACTCTGGAAACACCATATATTTT
TRBV28	TRBD2	TRBJ2-7	.	CASSFSQGTSGSYEQYF	TGTGCCAGCAGTTTTTCACAAGGGACTAGCGGGAGCTACGAGCAGTACTTC